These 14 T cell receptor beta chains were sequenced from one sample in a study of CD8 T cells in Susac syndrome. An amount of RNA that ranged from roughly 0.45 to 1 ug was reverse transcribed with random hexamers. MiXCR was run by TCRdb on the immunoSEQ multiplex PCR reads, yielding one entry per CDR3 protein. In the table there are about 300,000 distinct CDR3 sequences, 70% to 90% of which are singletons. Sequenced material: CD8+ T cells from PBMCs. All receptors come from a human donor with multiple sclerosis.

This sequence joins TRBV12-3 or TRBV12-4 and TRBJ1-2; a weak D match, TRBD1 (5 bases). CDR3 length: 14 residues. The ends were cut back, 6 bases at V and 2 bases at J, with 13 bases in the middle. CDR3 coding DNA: TGTGCCAGCAGCCCCAGGGTGTTAAACTATGGCTACACCTTC. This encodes CASSPRVLNYGYTF.

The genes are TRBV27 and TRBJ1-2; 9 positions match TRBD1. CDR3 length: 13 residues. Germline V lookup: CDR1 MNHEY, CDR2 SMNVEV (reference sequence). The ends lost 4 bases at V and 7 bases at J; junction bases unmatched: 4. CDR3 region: CASSSQGAGGYTF. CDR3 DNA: TGTGCCAGCAGTTCACAGGGGGCTGGTGGCTACACCTTC.

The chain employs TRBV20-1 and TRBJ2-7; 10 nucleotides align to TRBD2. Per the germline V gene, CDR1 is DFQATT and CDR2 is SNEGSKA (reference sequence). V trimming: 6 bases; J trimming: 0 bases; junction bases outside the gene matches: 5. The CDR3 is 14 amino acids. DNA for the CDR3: TGCAGTGCAAAAACTAGCGGGGCCTCCTACGAGCAGTACTTC. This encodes CSAKTSGASYEQYF.

The CDR3 DNA sequence: TGCAGTGCTAGAGGGGAGCCGACAGGGGACCACGAGCAGTACTTC. This gives the protein CSARGEPTGDHEQYF. The chain links TRBV20-1 to TRBJ2-7; 8 bases line up with TRBD1. After removal of 1 base from V and 5 bases from J, the junction contained 10 bases not matched to a gene. The germline CDR1 and CDR2 sequences are DFQATT and SNEGSKA (reference sequence). This CDR3 is built from 15 residues.

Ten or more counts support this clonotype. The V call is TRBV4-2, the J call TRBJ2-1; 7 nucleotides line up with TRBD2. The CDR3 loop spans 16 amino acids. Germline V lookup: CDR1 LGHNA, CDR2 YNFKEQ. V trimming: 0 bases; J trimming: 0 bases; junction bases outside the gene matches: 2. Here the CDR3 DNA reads TGTGCCAGCAGCCAAGAAGGCGGGAGCTCCTACAATGAGCAGTTCTTC. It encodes CASSQEGGSSYNEQFF.

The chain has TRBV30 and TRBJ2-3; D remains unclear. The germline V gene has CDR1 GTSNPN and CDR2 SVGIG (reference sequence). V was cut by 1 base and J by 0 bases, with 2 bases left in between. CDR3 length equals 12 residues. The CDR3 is CAWSDSTDTQYF. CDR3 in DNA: TGTGCCTGGAGTGACAGCACAGATACGCAGTATTTT.

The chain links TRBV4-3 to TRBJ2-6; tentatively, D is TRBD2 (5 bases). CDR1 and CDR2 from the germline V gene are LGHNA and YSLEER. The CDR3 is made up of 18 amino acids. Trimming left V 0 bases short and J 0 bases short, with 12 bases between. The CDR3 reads CASSQDQPGGSGANVLTF. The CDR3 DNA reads TGCGCCAGCAGCCAAGATCAACCCGGAGGCTCTGGGGCCAACGTCCTGACTTTC.

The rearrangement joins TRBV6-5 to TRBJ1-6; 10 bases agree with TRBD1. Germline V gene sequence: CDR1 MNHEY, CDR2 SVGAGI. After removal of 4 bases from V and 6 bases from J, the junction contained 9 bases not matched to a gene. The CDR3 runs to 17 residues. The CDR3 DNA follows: TGTGCCAGCAGTTCCCCATTCCGACAGGGGGCTAATTCACCCCTCCACTTT. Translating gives CASSSPFRQGANSPLHF.

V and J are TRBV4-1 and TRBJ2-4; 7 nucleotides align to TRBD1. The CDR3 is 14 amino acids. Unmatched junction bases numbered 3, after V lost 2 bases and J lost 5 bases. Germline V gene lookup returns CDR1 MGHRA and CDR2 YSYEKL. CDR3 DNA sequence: TGCGCCAGCAGCCAAAAGGGGGCGGAAAACATTCAGTACTTC. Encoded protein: CASSQKGAENIQYF.

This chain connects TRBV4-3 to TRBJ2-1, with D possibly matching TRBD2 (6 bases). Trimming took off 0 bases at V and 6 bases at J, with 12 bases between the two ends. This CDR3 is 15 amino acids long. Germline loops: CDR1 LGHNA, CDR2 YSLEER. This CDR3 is CASSQDRGTRNEQFF. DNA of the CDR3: TGCGCCAGCAGCCAAGATCGGGGGACGCGCAATGAGCAGTTCTTC.

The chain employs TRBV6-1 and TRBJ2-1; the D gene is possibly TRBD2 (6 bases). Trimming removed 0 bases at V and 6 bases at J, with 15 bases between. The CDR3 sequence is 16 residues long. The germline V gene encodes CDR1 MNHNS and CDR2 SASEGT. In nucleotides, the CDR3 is TGTGCCAGCAGTGAAGCAGGCCCCCCGGGAGCCAATGAGCAGTTCTTC. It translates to CASSEAGPPGANEQFF.

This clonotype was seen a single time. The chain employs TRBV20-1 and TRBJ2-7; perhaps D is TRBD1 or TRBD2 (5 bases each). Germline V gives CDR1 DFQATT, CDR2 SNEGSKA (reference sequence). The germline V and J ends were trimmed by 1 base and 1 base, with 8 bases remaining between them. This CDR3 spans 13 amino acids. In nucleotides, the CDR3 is TGCAGTGCTAGAGGAGGGGAATCCTACGAGCAGTACTTC. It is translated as CSARGGESYEQYF.

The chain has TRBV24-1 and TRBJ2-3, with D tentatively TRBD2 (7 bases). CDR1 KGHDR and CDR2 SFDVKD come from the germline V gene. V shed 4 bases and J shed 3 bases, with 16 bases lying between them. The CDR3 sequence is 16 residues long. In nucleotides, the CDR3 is TGTGCCACCAGTGACAGGCGGGGGCCCGTAACAGATACGCAGTATTTT. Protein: CATSDRRGPVTDTQYF.

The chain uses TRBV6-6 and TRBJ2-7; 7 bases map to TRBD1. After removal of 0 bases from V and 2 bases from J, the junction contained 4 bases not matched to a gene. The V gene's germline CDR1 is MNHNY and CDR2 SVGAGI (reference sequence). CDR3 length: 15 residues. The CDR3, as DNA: TGTGCCAGCAGTTACTCGGGCAGGGGGACCTACGAGCAGTACTTC. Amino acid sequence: CASSYSGRGTYEQYF.